The 19 T cell receptor beta chains in this list originate from one sample, sequenced in a study of T-cell reconstitution after alpha-beta-depleted transplantation in children. The authors prepared the TCRbeta library with unique molecular identifiers. TCRdb reanalysed the PCR reads using MiXCR and keeps one entry per CDR3 protein. In the table there are fewer than 550,000 distinct CDR3 sequences, approximately 10% of which are singletons. Here the sequenced sample was PBMCs, mostly from graft donor cells, taken 180 days after TCRalphabeta/CD19-depleted stem cell transplant. Every receptor here comes from a female patient aged 2 to 10 who had a stem cell transplant for aplastic anemia, so the T cells may come from the graft donor.

The chain uses TRBV19 and TRBJ1-1, with a tentative D call TRBD1 (5 bases). CDR3 length: 14 amino acids. V shed 6 bases and J shed 4 bases, with 15 bases lying between them. CDR1 and CDR2 from the germline V gene are LNHDA and SQIVND (reference sequence). This chain's CDR3 is CASRVQGKVTEAFF. In DNA form, the CDR3 reads TGTGCCAGTAGAGTCCAGGGCAAGGTCACTGAAGCTTTCTTT.

This clonotype was picked up a small number of times. V gene TRBV20-1 combines with J gene TRBJ1-1, with D possibly TRBD1 on 6 matching bases. There are 11 residues in the CDR3. CDR1 DFQATT and CDR2 SNEGSKA come from the germline V gene (reference sequence). The CDR3 DNA is TGCCGCCTCCAGGGGTACACTGAAGCTTTCTTT. As protein: CRLQGYTEAFF.

This clonotype was detected only a few times. The chain links TRBV20-1 to TRBJ2-6, with 8 bases fitting TRBD1. In germline, CDR1 is DFQATT, CDR2 SNEGSKA (reference sequence). The CDR3 is made up of 16 amino acids. After removal of 3 bases from V and 3 bases from J, the junction contained 7 bases not matched to a gene. CDR3 amino acids: CSARGQGALGANVLTF. The CDR3 nucleotides are TGCAGTGCTAGGGGGCAGGGGGCGCTTGGGGCCAACGTCCTGACTTTC.

This clonotype was seen only a few times. This rearrangement joins TRBV7-2 to TRBJ2-1; 10 positions agree with TRBD1. The junction had 10 bases not matched to a gene; V was cut back by 5 bases and J by 3 bases. Per the germline V gene, CDR1 is SGHTA and CDR2 is FQGNSA. The CDR3 is 17 residues long. In nucleotides, the CDR3 is TGTGCCAGCAGCCTGGGCCGGACAGGGGGACTCTACAATGAGCAGTTCTTC. This gives the protein CASSLGRTGGLYNEQFF.

The CDR3 DNA reads TGCAGTGCCCCTAGGGAAAGGCTCGTCGAGCAGTACTTC. This translates into CSAPRERLVEQYF. This chain links TRBV20-1 with TRBJ2-7; D uncertain. The germline V gene encodes CDR1 DFQATT and CDR2 SNEGSKA (reference sequence). V lost 6 bases and J lost 6, with 18 bases in between. The CDR3 is 13 residues long.

The rearrangement uses TRBV20-1 and TRBJ2-2, with D possibly matching TRBD2 (7 bases). V shed 4 bases and J shed 4 bases, with 16 bases lying between them. The CDR3 loop spans 15 amino acids. Germline CDR1 DFQATT, CDR2 SNEGSKA (reference sequence). CDR3 region: CSATWWGGGTGELFF. CDR3 in DNA: TGCAGTGCTACATGGTGGGGGGGCGGCACCGGGGAGCTGTTTTTT.

V and J are TRBV18 and TRBJ1-5; 12 nucleotides line up with TRBD1. The germline V gene has CDR1 KGHSH and CDR2 LQKENI. CDR3 length equals 15 residues. J was trimmed by 5 bases and V by 5 bases; bases with no gene match: 4. CDR3 residues: CASSAGTGGYQPQHF. In DNA, the CDR3 is TGTGCCAGCTCAGCAGGGACAGGGGGCTATCAGCCCCAGCATTTT.

This clonotype was recorded a few times. V usage is TRBV12-3 or TRBV12-4 and J usage is TRBJ1-4; 8 bases are a match to TRBD1. The CDR3 is 16 amino acids. V was clipped by 5 bases and J by 4 bases; unmatched bases: 9. CDR3 loop: CASSPSGDRGNEKLFF. CDR3 coding DNA: TGTGCCAGCAGTCCTTCAGGAGACAGGGGTAATGAAAAACTGTTTTTT.

The V and J genes are TRBV4-3 and TRBJ2-3; no reliable D call. In germline, CDR1 is LGHNA, CDR2 YSLEER. The CDR3 covers 14 residues. V was trimmed by 1 base and J by 2 bases, leaving 7 bases between them. The CDR3 DNA reads as TGCGCCAGCAGCCAAGGACGGTTCACAGATACGCAGTATTTT. Translating gives CASSQGRFTDTQYF.

There are a few counts of this clonotype. CDR3 sequence: CASTGTSRYNEQFF. CDR3 nucleotide sequence: TGTGCCAGCACGGGGACTAGTCGCTACAATGAGCAGTTCTTC. The rearrangement joins TRBV2 to TRBJ2-1; 8 bases line up with TRBD2. The V gene's germline CDR1 is SNHLY and CDR2 FYNNEI. This CDR3 region has 14 residues. V lost 7 bases to trimming and J lost 3 bases; unmatched junction nucleotides: 5.

This clonotype was recorded at least ten times. V gene TRBV4-3 combines with J gene TRBJ1-2; D perhaps matches TRBD1 (5 bases). V was clipped by 1 base and J by 1 base, with 10 bases between them. The CDR3 extends over 15 amino acids. Germline V gives CDR1 LGHNA, CDR2 YSLEER. DNA for the CDR3: TGCGCCAGCAGCCAAGCGCGGGGCCTTAACTATGGCTACACCTTC. Amino acids: CASSQARGLNYGYTF.

This chain uses TRBV11-1 with TRBJ2-3, with no clear D. The germline CDR1 and CDR2 sequences are SGHAT and FQDESV (reference sequence). The CDR3 extends over 14 amino acids. The V end was cut by 3 bases, the J end by 0 bases, with 7 bases between. CDR3 sequence reads: CASSFWVSTDTQYF. The CDR3 region has the DNA TGTGCCAGCAGCTTCTGGGTTAGCACAGATACGCAGTATTTT.

The CDR3 loop is CASAQPGQGYEQYF. CDR3 coding DNA: TGTGCCAGCGCCCAACCGGGACAGGGTTACGAGCAGTACTTC. V is TRBV28 and J is TRBJ2-7, with 9 positions matching TRBD1. Germline V gene lookup returns CDR1 MDHEN and CDR2 SYDVKM. CDR3 length: 14 residues. J lost 4 bases, V lost 8 bases, and 9 bases had no gene match. The full variable domain, in which reference TRBV28 and TRBJ2-7 provide the parts outside the CDR3, is DVKVTQSSRYLVKRTGEKVFLECVQDMDHENMFWYRQDPGLGLRLIYFSYDVKMKEKGDIPEGYSVSREKKERFSLILESASTNQTSMYLCASAQPGQGYEQYFGPGTRLTVT.

At least ten counts were recorded for this clonotype. For the CDR3, the DNA is TGTGCCAGCAGCCAAGATAGACCTAGCGGGGGGGCCACCGGGGAGCTGTTTTTT. This encodes CASSQDRPSGGATGELFF. The chain joins TRBV4-2 to TRBJ2-2; 12 nucleotides align to TRBD2. The trim removed 0 bases at V and 4 bases at J, leaving 6 bases unmatched. The CDR3 runs 18 residues. Germline values: CDR1 LGHNA, CDR2 YNFKEQ.

The V gene is TRBV13, the J gene TRBJ2-1; 8 nucleotides line up with TRBD2. Trimming removed 8 bases from V and 0 bases from J; junction bases left unmatched: 3. Germline CDR1 is PRHDT and CDR2 is FYEKMQ (reference sequence). This CDR3 region has 14 residues. The CDR3 DNA is TGTGCCAGCTTCCTAGCGGGCTCCTACAATGAGCAGTTCTTC. Its protein product is CASFLAGSYNEQFF.

The chain carries TRBV18 and TRBJ1-5; 11 nucleotides line up with TRBD1. CDR1 KGHSH and CDR2 LQKENI come from the germline V gene. The CDR3 runs 17 residues. Losses at the gene ends were 0 bases for V and 2 bases for J; bases not matched to a gene: 3. The CDR3 is CASSPPGTGGRNQPQHF. The CDR3 DNA reads as TGTGCCAGCTCACCACCGGGGACAGGGGGACGCAATCAGCCCCAGCATTTT.

The chain recombines TRBV10-3 with TRBJ2-5; no firm D call. Trimming stripped 4 bases from V and 5 bases from J, with 5 bases between. CDR1 and CDR2 from the germline V gene are ENHRY and SYGVKD. The CDR3 contains 11 residues. The CDR3 sequence is CAISAFETQYF. The DNA of the CDR3 is TGTGCCATCAGTGCCTTCGAGACCCAGTACTTC.

The chain employs TRBV5-1 and TRBJ2-3; D unresolved. With 5 bases removed from V and 4 bases from J, the gap between germline ends came to 14 bases. CDR3 length: 14 residues. Germline V CDR1 and CDR2: SGHRS, YFSETQ. The CDR3 sequence is CASRRLSGPDTQYF. The CDR3 coding sequence is TGCGCCAGCAGGAGATTGTCAGGACCAGATACGCAGTATTTT.

This clonotype was observed many times. This rearrangement joins TRBV12-3 or TRBV12-4 to TRBJ1-2; D is uncertain. Trimming shortened V by 3 bases and J by 8 bases, and 16 bases separated the two germline ends. This CDR3 has 14 residues. CDR3 loop: CASSFGQAPRGYTF. The DNA for the CDR3 is TGTGCCAGCAGTTTCGGGCAGGCCCCAAGGGGCTACACCTTC.